This T cell receptor beta chain was sequenced for a study of CD4 T cells in relation to SARS-CoV-2 and coronaviruses. Comments on this clone: Its cognate antigen is unknown.

The table came from immunoSEQ multiplex PCR; TCRdb's copy has only in-frame clones and leaves some out. The repertoire holds just under 30,000 clones, 72% seen once, with 12% in the top ten. Study-wide results and limits: The cross-reactivity analysis covered only spike protein, not other viral proteins.

Unexposed donor CD4+ T cells date from about 2011-2019, before the COVID-19 pandemic. After about 10 days of culture, CD4+ T cells were isolated. Fresh IL-2 medium replaced half the medium on days 3 and 7. The germline V gene encodes CDR1 SGHRS and CDR2 YFSETQ. Trimming pared 0 bases from V and 0 bases from J, leaving 6 bases between. This CDR3 contains 15 residues. The source of this sequence is a human donor in good health. The rearrangement uses TRBV5-1 and TRBJ2-2, with D perhaps assigned TRBD1 or TRBD2 (5 bases each). Sequenced input: CD4+ T cells from PBMCs, cultured in vitro. CDR3 amino acids: CASSLEGPNTGELFF. Here the CDR3 DNA reads TGCGCCAGCAGCTTGGAGGGACCGAACACCGGGGAGCTGTTTTTT.